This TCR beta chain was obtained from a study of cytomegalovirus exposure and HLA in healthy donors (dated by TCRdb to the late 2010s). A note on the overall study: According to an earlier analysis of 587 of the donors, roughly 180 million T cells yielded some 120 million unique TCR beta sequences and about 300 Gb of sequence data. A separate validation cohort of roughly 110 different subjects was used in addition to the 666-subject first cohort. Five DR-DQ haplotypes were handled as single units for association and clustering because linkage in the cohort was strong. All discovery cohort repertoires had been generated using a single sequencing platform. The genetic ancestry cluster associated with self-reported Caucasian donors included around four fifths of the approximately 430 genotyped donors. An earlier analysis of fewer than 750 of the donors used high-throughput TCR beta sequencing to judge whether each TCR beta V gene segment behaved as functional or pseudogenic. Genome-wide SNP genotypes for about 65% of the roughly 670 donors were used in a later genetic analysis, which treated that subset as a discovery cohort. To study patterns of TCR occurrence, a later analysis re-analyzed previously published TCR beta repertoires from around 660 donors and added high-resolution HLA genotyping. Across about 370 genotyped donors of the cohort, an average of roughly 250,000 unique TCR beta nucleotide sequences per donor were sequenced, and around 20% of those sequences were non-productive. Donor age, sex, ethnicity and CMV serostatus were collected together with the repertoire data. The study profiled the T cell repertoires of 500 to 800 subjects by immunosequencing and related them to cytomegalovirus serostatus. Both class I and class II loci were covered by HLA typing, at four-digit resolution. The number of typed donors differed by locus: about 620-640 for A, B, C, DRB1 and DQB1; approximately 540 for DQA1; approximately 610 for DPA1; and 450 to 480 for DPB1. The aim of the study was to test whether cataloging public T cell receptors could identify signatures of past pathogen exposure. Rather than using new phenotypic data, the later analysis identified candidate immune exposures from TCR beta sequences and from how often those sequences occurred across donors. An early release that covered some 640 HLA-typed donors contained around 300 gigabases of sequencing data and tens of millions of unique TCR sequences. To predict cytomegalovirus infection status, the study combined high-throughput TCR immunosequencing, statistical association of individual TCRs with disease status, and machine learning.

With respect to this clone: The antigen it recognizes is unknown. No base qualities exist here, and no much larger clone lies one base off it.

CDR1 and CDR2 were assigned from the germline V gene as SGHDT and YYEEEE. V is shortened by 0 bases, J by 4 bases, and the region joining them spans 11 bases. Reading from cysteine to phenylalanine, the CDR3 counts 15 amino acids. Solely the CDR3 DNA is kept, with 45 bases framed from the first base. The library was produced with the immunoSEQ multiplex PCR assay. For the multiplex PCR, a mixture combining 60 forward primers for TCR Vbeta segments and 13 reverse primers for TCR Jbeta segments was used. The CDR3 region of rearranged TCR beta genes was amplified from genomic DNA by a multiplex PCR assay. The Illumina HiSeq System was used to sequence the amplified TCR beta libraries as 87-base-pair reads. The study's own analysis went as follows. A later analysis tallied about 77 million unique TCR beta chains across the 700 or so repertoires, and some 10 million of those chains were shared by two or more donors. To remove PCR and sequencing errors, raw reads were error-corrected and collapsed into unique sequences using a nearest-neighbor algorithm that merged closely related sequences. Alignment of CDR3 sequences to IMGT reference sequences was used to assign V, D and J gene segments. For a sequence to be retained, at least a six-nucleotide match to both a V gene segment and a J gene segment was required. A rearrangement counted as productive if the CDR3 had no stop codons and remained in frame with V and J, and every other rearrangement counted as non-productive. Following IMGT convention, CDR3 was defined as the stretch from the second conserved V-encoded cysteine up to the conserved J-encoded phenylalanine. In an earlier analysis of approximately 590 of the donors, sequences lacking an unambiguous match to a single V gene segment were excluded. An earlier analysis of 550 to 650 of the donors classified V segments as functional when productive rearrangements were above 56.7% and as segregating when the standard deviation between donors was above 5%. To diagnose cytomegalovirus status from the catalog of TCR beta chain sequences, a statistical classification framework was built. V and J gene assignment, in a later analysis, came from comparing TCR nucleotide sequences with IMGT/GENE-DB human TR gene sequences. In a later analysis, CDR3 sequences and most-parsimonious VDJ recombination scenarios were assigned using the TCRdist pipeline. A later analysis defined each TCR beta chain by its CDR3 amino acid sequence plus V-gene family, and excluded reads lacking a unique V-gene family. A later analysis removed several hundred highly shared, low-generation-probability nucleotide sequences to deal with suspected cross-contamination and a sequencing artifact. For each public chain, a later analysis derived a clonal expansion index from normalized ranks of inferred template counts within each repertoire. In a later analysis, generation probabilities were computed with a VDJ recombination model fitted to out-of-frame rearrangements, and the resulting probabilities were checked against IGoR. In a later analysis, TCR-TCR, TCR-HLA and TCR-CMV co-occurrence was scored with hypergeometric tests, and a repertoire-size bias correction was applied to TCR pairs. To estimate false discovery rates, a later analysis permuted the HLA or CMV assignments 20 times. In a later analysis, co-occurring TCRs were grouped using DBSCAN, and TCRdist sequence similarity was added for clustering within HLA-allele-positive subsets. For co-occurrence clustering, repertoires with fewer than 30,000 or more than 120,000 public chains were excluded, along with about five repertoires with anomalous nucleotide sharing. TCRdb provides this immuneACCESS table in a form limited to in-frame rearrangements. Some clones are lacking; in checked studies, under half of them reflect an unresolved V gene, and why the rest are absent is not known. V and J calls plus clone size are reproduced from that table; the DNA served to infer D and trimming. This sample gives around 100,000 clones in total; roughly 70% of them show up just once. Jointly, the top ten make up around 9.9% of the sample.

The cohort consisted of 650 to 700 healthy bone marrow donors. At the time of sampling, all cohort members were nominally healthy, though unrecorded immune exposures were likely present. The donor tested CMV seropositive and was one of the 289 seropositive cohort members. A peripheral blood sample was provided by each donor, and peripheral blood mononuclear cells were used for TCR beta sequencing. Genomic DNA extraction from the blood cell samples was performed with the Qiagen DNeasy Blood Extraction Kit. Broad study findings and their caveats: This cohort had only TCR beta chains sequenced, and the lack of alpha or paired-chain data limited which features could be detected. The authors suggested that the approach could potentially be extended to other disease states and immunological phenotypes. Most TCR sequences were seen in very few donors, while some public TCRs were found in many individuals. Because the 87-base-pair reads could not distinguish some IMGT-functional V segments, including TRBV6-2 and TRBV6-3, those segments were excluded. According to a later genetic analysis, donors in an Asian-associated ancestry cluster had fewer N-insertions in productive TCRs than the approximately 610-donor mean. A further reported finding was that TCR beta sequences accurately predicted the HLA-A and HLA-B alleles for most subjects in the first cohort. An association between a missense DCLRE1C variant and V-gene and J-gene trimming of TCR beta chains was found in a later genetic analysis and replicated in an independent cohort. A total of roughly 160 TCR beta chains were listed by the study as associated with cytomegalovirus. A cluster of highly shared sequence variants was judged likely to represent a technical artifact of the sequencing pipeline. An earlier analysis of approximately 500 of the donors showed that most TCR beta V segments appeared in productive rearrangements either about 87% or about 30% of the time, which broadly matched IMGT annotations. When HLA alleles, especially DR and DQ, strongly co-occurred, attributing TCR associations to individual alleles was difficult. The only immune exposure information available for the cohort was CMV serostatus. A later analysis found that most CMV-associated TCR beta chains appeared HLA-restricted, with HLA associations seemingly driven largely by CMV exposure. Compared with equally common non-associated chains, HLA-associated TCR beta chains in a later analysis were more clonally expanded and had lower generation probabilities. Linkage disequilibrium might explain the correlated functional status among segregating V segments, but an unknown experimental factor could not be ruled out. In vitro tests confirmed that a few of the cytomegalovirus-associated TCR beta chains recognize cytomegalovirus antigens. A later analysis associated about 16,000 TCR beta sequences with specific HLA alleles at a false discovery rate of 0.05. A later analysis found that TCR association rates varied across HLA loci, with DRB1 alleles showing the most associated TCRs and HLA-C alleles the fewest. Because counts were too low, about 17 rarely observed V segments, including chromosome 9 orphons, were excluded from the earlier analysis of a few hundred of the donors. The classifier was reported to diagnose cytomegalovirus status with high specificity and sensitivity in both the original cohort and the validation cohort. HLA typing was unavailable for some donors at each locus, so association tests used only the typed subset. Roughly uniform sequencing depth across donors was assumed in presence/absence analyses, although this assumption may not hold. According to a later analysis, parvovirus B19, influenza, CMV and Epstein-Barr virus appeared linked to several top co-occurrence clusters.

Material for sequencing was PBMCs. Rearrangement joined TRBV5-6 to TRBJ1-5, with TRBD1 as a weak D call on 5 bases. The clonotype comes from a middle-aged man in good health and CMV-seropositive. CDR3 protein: CASSLAGLRNQPQHF. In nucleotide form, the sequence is TGTGCCAGCAGCTTGGCAGGGCTCCGGAATCAGCCCCAGCATTTT.